This T cell receptor (beta chain) was obtained from a study of T cells in narcolepsy. Study in general: Patients with NT1 or NT2 and healthy control donors were enrolled.

V lost 0 bases, J lost 5 bases, and 3 bases stayed unmatched. Germline V gene lookup returns CDR1 SGHAT and CDR2 FQNNGV. This CDR3 has 14 residues. The data were produced by immunoSEQ multiplex PCR, yet TCRdb's version contains in-frame clones alone and is incomplete. In the table there are roughly 25,000 clones, more than 80% of which are singletons. Remarks on this clone: The target antigen is unknown.

General study points: Healthy controls reportedly lacked the autoreactive clonotypes serially found in patients' blood. Same-patient CSF and blood CD4+ T cell clonotypes included HCRT-specific and TRIB2-specific autoreactive ones. In some patient and control memory CD4+ samples, autoreactive clones were absent.

The TCR comes from a human donor with narcolepsy. This chain uses TRBV11-2 with TRBJ2-7; TRBD1 matches 8 bases. Material for sequencing was CD45RA- memory CD4+ T cells from PBMCs. For the CDR3, the DNA is TGTGCCAGCAGCTTAGACAGGGGGCTCAACGAGCAGTACTTC. Protein product: CASSLDRGLNEQYF.